Sequencing of this T cell receptor beta chain was carried out in a study of T cells after yellow fever vaccination. Study-wide points: Most primary-vaccination clones recurred post-booster (around 97% CD4, just over 85% CD8).

A process of 5'RACE template switching, which added a universal primer site and UMIs, was used to make TCR cDNA. TCRdb re-called the 5' RACE reads with MiXCR, one entry per CDR3 protein. The sample carries around 320,000 distinct CDR3 sequences, 9.5% to 12% recorded once. The CDR3 extends over 12 amino acids. The germline V gene encodes CDR1 SGHKS and CDR2 YYEKEE (reference sequence). The V end lost 0 bases, the J end lost 7 bases, and 7 bases lay between the germline ends. In this sample, this clonotype turned up a few times. The antigen is unknown. The starting material was CD4+ T cells sorted from PBMCs, obtained 45 days after the yellow fever booster vaccination. This chain connects TRBV5-5 to TRBJ2-5; D unresolved. This receptor was obtained from a man aged 18 to 30 who received the YFV17D yellow fever vaccine. The DNA of the CDR3 is TGTGCCAGCAGCTTGGGGGGATGGACCCAGTACTTC. Translation: CASSLGGWTQYF.